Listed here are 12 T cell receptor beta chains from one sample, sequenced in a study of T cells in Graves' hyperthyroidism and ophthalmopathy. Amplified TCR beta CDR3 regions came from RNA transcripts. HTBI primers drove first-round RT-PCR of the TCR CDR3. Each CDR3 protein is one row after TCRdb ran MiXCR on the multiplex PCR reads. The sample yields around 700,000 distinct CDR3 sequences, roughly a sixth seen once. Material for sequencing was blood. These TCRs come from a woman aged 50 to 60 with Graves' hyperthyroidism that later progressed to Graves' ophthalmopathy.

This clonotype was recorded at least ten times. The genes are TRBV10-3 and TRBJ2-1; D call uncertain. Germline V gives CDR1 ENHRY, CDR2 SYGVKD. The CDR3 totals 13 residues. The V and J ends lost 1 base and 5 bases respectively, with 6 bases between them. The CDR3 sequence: CAISELFDNEQFF. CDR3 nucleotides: TGTGCCATCAGTGAGTTATTCGACAATGAGCAGTTCTTC.

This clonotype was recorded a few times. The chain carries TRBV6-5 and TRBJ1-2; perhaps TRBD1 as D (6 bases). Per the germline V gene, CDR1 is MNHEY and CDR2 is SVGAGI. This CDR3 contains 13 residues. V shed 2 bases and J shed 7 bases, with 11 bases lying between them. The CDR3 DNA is TGTGCCAGCAGTTACGGCCAGGGGATTGGCTACACCTTC. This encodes CASSYGQGIGYTF.

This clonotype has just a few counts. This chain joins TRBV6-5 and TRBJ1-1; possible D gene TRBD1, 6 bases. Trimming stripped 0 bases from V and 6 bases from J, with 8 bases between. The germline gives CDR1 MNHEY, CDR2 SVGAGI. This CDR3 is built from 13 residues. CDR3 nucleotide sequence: TGTGCCAGCAGTTACTCGGGGGCGCCTGAAGCTTTCTTT. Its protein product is CASSYSGAPEAFF.

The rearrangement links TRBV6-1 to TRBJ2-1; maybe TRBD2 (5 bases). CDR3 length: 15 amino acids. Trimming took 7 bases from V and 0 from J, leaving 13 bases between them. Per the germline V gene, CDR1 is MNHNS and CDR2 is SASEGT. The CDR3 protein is CASTTDRDSYNEQFF. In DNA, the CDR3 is TGTGCCAGCACCACGGACCGGGACTCCTACAATGAGCAGTTCTTC.

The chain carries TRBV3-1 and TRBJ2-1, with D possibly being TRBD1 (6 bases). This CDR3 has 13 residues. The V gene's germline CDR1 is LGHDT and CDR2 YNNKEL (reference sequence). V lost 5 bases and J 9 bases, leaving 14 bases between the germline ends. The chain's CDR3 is CASSRPGVGEQFF. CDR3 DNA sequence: TGTGCCAGCAGCAGACCAGGGGTAGGTGAGCAGTTCTTC.

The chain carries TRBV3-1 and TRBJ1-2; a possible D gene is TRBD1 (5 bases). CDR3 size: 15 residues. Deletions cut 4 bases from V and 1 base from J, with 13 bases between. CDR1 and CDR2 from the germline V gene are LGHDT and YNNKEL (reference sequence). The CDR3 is CASSPQAGINYGYTF. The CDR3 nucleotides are TGTGCCAGCAGCCCTCAGGCAGGGATTAACTATGGCTACACCTTC.

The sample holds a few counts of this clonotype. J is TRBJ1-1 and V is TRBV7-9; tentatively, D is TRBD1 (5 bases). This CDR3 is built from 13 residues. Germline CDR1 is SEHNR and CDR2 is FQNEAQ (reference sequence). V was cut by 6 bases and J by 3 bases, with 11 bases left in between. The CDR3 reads CASRMGVDTEAFF. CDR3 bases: TGTGCCAGCAGAATGGGGGTTGACACTGAAGCTTTCTTT.

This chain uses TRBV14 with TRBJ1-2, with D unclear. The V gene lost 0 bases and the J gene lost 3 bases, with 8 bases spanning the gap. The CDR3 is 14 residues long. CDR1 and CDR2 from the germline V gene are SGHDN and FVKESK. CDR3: CASSQENLDYGYTF. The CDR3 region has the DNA TGTGCCAGCAGCCAAGAGAATTTGGACTATGGCTACACCTTC.

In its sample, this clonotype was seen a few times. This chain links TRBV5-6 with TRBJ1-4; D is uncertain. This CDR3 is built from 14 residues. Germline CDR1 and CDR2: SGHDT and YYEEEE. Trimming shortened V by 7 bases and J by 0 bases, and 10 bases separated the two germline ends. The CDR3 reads CASGSQATNEKLFF. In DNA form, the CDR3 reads TGTGCCAGCGGGTCACAAGCAACTAATGAAAAACTGTTTTTT.

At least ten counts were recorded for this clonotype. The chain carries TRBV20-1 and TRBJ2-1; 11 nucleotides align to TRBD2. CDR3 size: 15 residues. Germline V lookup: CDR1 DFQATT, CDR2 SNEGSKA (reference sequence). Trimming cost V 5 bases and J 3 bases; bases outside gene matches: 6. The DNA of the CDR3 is TGCAGTGCTCGAGGTACTAGCGGGGGCTACAATGAGCAGTTCTTC. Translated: CSARGTSGGYNEQFF.

The CDR3 here is CASSFSGGGYSTDTQYF. CDR3 nucleotide sequence: TGTGCCAGCAGCTTCTCGGGGGGGGGTTATAGCACAGATACGCAGTATTTT. The V and J genes are TRBV7-2 and TRBJ2-3; 8 nucleotides align to TRBD2. The CDR3 covers 17 residues. The germline CDR1 and CDR2 sequences are SGHTA and FQGNSA. Germline trimming cut 3 bases from V and 0 bases from J; bases unmatched to any gene: 8.

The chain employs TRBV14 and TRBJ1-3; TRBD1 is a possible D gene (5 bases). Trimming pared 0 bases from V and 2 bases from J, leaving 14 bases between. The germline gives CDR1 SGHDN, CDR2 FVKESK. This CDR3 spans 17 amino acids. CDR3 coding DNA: TGTGCCAGCAGCCAAGAGATGGGAGGGGTTGCTGGAAACACCATATATTTT. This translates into CASSQEMGGVAGNTIYF.